The present entry profiles one T cell receptor beta chain with its context. The protocol was immunoSEQ multiplex PCR, while the TCRdb copy is restricted to in-frame clones and leaves out a portion. The sample records roughly 100,000 clones, 92% being singletons. Germline-derived CDR1 and CDR2 are MNHEY and SMNVEV (reference sequence). V trimming: 6 bases; J trimming: 5 bases; junction bases outside the gene matches: 4. This CDR3 comprises 14 residues. The sample is drawn from a study of control samples from healthy donors and cancer patients. The TCR was taken from a young woman in good health. V usage is TRBV27 and J usage is TRBJ2-1; 10 bases agree with TRBD1. Material: blood. The CDR3: CASRRQGAHNEQFF. DNA of the CDR3: TGTGCCAGCAGGAGACAGGGGGCCCACAATGAGCAGTTCTTC.